This T cell receptor beta chain was sequenced during a study of T-cell reconstitution after alpha-beta-depleted transplantation in children. Points from the study as a whole: Some patients' high day-60 TCRbeta diversity was traced to surviving recipient T cells and thymic progenitors. Reports say that about two months after transplant, the alpha-beta T cells came out of several hundred graft clones that had expanded. Newly produced T cells mostly accounted for T-cell counts and diversity one year post-transplant.

CDR3 length equals 15 residues. V lost 3 bases to trimming and J lost 3 bases, with 16 bases between them. Looked up from germline, CDR1 is SGDLS and CDR2 is YYNGEE. For this clonotype: The antigen remains unidentified.

Preparation of the TCRbeta library used unique molecular identifiers. TCRdb called the PCR reads again in MiXCR, with one record for every CDR3 protein. The repertoire holds hundreds of thousands of distinct CDR3 sequences, with 10% to 15% as singletons. The chain couples TRBV9 to TRBJ2-7; D might be TRBD2 (5 bases). The source is a girl aged 2-9 years with congenital amegakaryocytic thrombocytopenia, due to receive a stem cell transplant. The source material was PBMCs, sampled before TCRalphabeta/CD19-depleted stem cell transplant. Here the CDR3 DNA reads TGTGCCAGCAGCGATTCTGACGGGGTAATCTACGAGCAGTACTTC. Its protein product is CASSDSDGVIYEQYF.